The 9 T cell receptor beta chains below were found in one sample sequenced in a study of T cells after yellow fever vaccination. MiXCR, run by TCRdb on the 5' RACE reads, gives a single entry per CDR3 protein. The sample records approximately 550,000 distinct CDR3 sequences, roughly 13% being singletons. This material consisted of PBMCs, taken on the day of the yellow fever booster vaccination. The receptors come from a man between 25 and 39 years old who received the YFV17D yellow fever vaccine.

The chain is built from TRBV5-1 and TRBJ2-7; weak D call: TRBD2 (6 bases). This CDR3 region has 15 residues. Trimming shortened V by 4 bases and J by 0 bases, and 14 bases separated the two germline ends. Germline V gene sequence: CDR1 SGHRS, CDR2 YFSETQ. The CDR3 sequence: CASSQIRDSSYEQYF. CDR3 bases: TGCGCCAGCAGCCAGATTCGGGACTCCTCCTACGAGCAGTACTTC.

In its sample, this clonotype was seen a few times. The chain joins TRBV5-1 to TRBJ2-2; the match to TRBD2 covers 7 bases. Germline V gene lookup returns CDR1 SGHRS and CDR2 YFSETQ. With 0 bases clipped from V and 6 bases from J, the junction kept 8 bases outside the gene matches. The length of the CDR3 is 16 residues. This CDR3 is CASSLDTSAVAGELFF. CDR3 in DNA: TGCGCCAGCAGCTTGGATACTAGCGCCGTCGCCGGGGAGCTGTTTTTT.

This clonotype was observed a handful of times. The chain joins TRBV5-1 to TRBJ1-6; D is ambiguous. Germline loops: CDR1 SGHRS, CDR2 YFSETQ. The length of the CDR3 is 16 residues. V lost 0 bases to trimming and J lost 1 base, with 8 bases between them. The CDR3 reads CASSLDAGSYNSPLHF. The DNA for the CDR3 is TGCGCCAGCAGCTTGGACGCGGGATCCTATAATTCACCCCTCCACTTT.

This clonotype has more than one count but fewer than ten. V gene TRBV27 combines with J gene TRBJ2-7; D might be TRBD2 (6 bases). Looked up from germline, CDR1 is MNHEY and CDR2 is SMNVEV (reference sequence). The CDR3 totals 13 residues. V dropped 8 bases and J dropped 3 bases, with 14 bases sitting between them. Here the CDR3 reads CASGVGSGYEQYF. The CDR3 DNA follows: TGTGCCAGCGGGGTTGGTAGCGGCTACGAGCAGTACTTC.

CDR3 nucleotide sequence: TGTGCCAGCAGGTCCCTAGCGGGAGTTCATGAGCAGTTCTTC. Residues: CASRSLAGVHEQFF. The chain joins TRBV7-2 to TRBJ2-1; 10 bases line up with TRBD2. V lost 6 bases to trimming and J lost 8 bases; unmatched junction nucleotides: 7. CDR1 is SGHTA and CDR2 is FQGNSA in the germline V gene. This CDR3 contains 14 residues.

This clonotype was counted between two and nine times. The genes are TRBV20-1 and TRBJ1-5, with 7 nucleotides matching TRBD1. This CDR3 comprises 16 residues. With V trimmed by 0 bases and J by 5 bases, 10 bases remained unmatched. Germline CDR1 and CDR2: DFQATT and SNEGSKA (reference sequence). The CDR3 reads CSARDTDRVGHQPQHF. The CDR3 bases are TGCAGTGCTAGAGACACTGACAGGGTGGGTCATCAGCCCCAGCATTTT.

This rearrangement joins TRBV11-2 to TRBJ2-1, with TRBD2 matching over 9 bases. The ends lost 2 bases at V and 6 bases at J; junction bases unmatched: 5. This CDR3 is 15 amino acids long. CDR1 and CDR2 (germline): SGHAT, FQNNGV. The CDR3 is CASSLHASGINEQFF. The CDR3, as DNA: TGTGCCAGCAGCTTACACGCTAGCGGGATCAATGAGCAGTTCTTC.

This clonotype has a handful of counts. The rearrangement links TRBV18 to TRBJ2-6; D may be TRBD2 (5 bases). CDR1 is KGHSH, CDR2 LQKENI, per germline. This CDR3 region has 15 residues. V lost 3 bases, J lost 2 bases, and 8 bases lay in between. The CDR3 region has the DNA TGTGCCAGCTCACCGGAGGAAGCTGGGGCCAACGTCCTGACTTTC. Translated: CASSPEEAGANVLTF.

The chain joins TRBV18 to TRBJ2-5; D could derive from TRBD1 or TRBD2 (5 bases each). This CDR3 is built from 15 residues. V was trimmed by 3 bases and J by 1 base, leaving 12 bases between them. CDR1 KGHSH and CDR2 LQKENI come from the germline V gene. Written as DNA, the CDR3 is TGTGCCAGCTCACCCGGGACGGAAATCCAAGAGACCCAGTACTTC. Its protein product is CASSPGTEIQETQYF.